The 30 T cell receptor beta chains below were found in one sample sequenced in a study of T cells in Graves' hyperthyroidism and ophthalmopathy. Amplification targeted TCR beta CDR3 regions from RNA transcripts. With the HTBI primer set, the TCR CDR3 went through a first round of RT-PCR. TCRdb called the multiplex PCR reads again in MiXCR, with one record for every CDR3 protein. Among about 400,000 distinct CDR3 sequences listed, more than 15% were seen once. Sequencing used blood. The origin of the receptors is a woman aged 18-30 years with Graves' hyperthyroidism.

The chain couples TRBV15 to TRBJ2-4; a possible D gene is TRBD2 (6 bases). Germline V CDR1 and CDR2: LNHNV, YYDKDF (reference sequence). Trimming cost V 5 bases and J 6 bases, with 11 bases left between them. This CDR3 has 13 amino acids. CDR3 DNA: TGTGCCACCAGCCCGGGGGAAATAAACATTCAGTACTTC. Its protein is CATSPGEINIQYF.

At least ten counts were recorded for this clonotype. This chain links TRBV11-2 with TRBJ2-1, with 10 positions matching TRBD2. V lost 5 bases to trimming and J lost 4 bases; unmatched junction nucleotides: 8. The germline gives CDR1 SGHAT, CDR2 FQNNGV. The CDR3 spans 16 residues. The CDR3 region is CASSPRLAGTYNEQFF. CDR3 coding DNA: TGTGCCAGCAGCCCCAGACTAGCGGGCACGTACAATGAGCAGTTCTTC.

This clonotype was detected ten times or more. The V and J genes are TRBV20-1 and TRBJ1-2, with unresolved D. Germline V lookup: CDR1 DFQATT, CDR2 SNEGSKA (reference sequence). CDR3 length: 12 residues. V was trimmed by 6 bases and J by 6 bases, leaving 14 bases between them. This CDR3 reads CSALRATDGYTF. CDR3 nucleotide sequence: TGCAGTGCCCTAAGGGCGACGGATGGCTACACCTTC.

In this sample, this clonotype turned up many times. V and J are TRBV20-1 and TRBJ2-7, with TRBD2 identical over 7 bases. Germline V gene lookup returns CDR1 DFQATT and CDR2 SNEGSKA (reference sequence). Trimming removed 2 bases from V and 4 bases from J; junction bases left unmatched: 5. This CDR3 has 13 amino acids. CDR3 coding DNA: TGCAGTGCTAGACGGGGGGTGAGGTACGAGCAGTACTTC. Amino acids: CSARRGVRYEQYF.

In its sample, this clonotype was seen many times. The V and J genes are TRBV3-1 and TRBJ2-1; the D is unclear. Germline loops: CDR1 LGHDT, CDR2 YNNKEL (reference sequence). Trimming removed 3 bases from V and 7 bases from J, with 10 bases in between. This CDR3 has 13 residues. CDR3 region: CASSHGEGNEQFF. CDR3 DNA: TGTGCCAGCAGCCACGGCGAAGGGAATGAGCAGTTCTTC.

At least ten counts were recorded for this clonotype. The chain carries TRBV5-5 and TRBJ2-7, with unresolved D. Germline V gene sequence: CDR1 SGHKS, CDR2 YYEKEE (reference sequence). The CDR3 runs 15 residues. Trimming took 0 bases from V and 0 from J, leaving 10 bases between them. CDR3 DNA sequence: TGTGCCAGCAGCTTGGTCTGGATAAGCTCCTACGAGCAGTACTTC. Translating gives CASSLVWISSYEQYF.

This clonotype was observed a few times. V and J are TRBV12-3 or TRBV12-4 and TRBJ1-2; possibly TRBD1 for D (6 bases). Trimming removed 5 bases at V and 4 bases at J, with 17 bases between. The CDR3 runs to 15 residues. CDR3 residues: CASSKGDTRFYGYTF. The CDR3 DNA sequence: TGTGCCAGCAGTAAAGGGGACACCCGGTTCTATGGCTACACCTTC.

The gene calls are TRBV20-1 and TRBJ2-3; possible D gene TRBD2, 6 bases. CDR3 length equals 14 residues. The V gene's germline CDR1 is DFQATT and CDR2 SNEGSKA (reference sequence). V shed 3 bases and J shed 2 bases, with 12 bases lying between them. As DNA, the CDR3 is TGCAGTGCTAGGGCAGGGACTTACACAGATACGCAGTATTTT. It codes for CSARAGTYTDTQYF.

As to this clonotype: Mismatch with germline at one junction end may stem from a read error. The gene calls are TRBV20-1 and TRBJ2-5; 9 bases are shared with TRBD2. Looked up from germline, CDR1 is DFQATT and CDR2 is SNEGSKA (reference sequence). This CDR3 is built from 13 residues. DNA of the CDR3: TGCAGTGCTAGATCGACTAGCGGACGACTAACGGACTTC. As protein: CSARSTSGRLTDF.

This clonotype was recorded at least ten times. The CDR3 bases are TGTGCCAGCAGTGAGGGATCACAAGAGACCCAGTACTTC. This encodes CASSEGSQETQYF. The chain uses TRBV6-1 and TRBJ2-5; D is unclear. Germline V gene data show CDR1 as MNHNS and CDR2 as SASEGT. This CDR3 comprises 13 residues. V was clipped by 3 bases and J by 2 bases, with 7 bases between them.

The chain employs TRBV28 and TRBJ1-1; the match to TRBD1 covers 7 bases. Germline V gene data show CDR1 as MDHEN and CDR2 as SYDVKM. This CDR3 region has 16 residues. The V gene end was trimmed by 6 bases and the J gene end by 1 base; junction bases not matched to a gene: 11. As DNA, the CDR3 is TGTGCCAGCAGCCCAGGGGTGGGACAGAGGAACACTGAAGCTTTCTTT. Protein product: CASSPGVGQRNTEAFF.

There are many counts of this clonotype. This CDR3 is CASSLNSGGSSTDTQYF. The CDR3 DNA reads as TGCGCCAGCAGCTTGAATAGCGGGGGGTCTAGCACAGATACGCAGTATTTT. The rearrangement uses TRBV5-1 and TRBJ2-3, with 10 bases lining up with TRBD2. The CDR3 runs to 17 residues. Per germline, CDR1 SGHRS and CDR2 YFSETQ. Germline trimming cut 1 base from V and 0 bases from J; bases unmatched to any gene: 5.

The CDR3 sequence: CATSRGVIQYF. The CDR3 DNA reads as TGTGCCACCAGCAGAGGGGTCATTCAGTACTTC. The chain employs TRBV24-1 and TRBJ2-4; D may match TRBD1 or TRBD2 (5 bases each). CDR1 KGHDR and CDR2 SFDVKD come from the germline V gene. The ends were cut back, 7 bases at V and 9 bases at J, with 9 bases in the middle. The CDR3 extends over 11 amino acids.

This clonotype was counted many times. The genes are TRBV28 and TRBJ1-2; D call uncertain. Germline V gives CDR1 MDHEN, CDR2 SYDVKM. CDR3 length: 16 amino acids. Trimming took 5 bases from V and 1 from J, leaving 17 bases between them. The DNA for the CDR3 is TGTGCCAGCAGTCCCCTCTCGGGAGCGATTAACTATGGCTACACCTTC. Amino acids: CASSPLSGAINYGYTF.

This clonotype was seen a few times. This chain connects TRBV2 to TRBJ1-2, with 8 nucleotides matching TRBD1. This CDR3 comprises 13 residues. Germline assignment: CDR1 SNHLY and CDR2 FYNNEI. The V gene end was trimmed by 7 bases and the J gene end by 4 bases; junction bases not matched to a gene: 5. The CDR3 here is CASTPQGGYGYTF. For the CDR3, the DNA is TGTGCCAGCACCCCACAGGGGGGCTATGGCTACACCTTC.

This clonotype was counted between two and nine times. In nucleotides, the CDR3 is TGCGCCAGCAGCTTCCGGGACAGGGGGCTAAGGGGAGATCAGCCCCAGCATTTT. Translation gives CASSFRDRGLRGDQPQHF. This chain joins TRBV5-1 and TRBJ1-5, with TRBD1 matching 12 bases. This CDR3 has 18 amino acids. Trimming cost V 2 bases and J 5 bases; bases outside gene matches: 11. CDR1 and CDR2 (germline): SGHRS, YFSETQ.

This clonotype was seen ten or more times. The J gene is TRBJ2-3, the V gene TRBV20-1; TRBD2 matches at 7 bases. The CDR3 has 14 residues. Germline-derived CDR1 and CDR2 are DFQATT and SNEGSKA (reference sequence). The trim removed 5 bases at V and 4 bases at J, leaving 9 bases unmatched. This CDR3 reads CSALRRESADTQYF. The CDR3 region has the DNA TGCAGTGCTTTAAGGCGGGAGTCGGCAGATACGCAGTATTTT.

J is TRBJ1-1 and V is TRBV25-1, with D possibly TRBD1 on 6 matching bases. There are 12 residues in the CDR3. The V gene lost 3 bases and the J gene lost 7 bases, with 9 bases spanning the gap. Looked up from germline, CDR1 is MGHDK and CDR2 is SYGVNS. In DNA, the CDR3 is TGTGCCAGCAGTGAGGGGGCTAATGAAGCTTTCTTT. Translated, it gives CASSEGANEAFF.

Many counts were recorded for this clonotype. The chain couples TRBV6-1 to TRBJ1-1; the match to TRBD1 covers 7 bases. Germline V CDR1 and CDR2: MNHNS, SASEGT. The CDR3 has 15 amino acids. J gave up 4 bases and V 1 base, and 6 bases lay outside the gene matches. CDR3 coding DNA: TGTGCCAGCAGTGAAGAAATGGCAGGGGGCACTGAAGCTTTCTTT. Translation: CASSEEMAGGTEAFF.

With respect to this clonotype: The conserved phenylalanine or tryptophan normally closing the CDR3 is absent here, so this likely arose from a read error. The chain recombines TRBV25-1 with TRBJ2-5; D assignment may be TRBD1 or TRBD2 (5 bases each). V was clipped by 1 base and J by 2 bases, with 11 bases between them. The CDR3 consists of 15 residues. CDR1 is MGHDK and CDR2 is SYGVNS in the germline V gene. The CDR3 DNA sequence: TGTGCCAGCAGTGAATGGCAGCGGACACAAGAGACCCAGTACCTC. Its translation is CASSEWQRTQETQYL.

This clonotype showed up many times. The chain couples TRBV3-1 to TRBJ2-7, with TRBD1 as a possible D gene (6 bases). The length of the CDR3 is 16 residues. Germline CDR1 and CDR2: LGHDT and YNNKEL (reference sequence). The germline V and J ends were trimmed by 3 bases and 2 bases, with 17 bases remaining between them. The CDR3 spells CASSQGIADSAYEQYF. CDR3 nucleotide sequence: TGTGCCAGCAGCCAGGGGATTGCGGACAGCGCCTACGAGCAGTACTTC.

The CDR3: CASSVYGESTDTQYF. In nucleotides, the CDR3 is TGTGCCAGCAGCGTATATGGGGAGAGCACAGATACGCAGTATTTT. V usage is TRBV9 and J usage is TRBJ2-3; D is possibly TRBD2 (5 bases). This CDR3 spans 15 amino acids. The germline V gene has CDR1 SGDLS and CDR2 YYNGEE. V was trimmed by 1 base and J by 0 bases, leaving 9 bases between them.

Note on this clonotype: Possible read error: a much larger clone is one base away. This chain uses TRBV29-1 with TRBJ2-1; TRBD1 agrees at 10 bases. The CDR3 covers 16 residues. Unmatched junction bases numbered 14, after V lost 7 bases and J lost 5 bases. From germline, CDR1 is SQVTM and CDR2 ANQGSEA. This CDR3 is CSATTERDRGHNEQFF. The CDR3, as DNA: TGCAGCGCAACCACTGAGCGGGACAGGGGTCACAATGAGCAGTTCTTC.

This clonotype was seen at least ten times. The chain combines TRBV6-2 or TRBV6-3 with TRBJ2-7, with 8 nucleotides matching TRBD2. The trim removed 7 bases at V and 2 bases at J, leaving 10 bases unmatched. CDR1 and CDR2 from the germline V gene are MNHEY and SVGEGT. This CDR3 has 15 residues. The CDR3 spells CASTLAGGHTYEQYF. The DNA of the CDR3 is TGTGCCAGCACCCTCGCGGGAGGTCATACCTACGAGCAGTACTTC.

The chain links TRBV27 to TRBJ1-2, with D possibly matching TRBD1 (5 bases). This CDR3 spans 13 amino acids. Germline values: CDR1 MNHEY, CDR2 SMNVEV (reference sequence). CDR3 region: CASKQGLVGGYTF. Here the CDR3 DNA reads TGTGCGTCCAAGCAGGGCCTAGTAGGCGGCTACACCTTC.

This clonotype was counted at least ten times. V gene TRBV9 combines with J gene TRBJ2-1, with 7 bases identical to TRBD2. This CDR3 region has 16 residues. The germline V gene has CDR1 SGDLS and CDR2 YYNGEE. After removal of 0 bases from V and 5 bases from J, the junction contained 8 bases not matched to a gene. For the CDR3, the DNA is TGTGCCAGCAGCGTAGAGGCGGGAGTCTTGAACAATGAGCAGTTCTTC. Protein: CASSVEAGVLNNEQFF.

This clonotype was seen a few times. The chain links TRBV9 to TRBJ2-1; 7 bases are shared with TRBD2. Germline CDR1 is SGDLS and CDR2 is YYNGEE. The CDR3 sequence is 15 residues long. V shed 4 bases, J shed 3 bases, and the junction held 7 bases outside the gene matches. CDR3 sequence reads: CASSTRLAGYNEQFF. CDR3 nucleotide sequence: TGTGCCAGCAGCACCCGACTAGCAGGCTACAATGAGCAGTTCTTC.

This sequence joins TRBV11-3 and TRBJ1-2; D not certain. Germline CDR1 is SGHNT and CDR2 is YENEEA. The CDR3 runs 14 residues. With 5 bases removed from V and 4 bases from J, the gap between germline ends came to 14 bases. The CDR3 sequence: CASSPKGPIYGYTF. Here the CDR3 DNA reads TGTGCCAGCAGCCCAAAAGGCCCTATCTATGGCTACACCTTC.

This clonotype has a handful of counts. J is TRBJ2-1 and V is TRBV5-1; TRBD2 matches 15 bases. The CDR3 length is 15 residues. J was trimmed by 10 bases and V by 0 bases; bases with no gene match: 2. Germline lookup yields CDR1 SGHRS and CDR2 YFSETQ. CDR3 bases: TGCGCCAGCAGCTTGGGAGGGACTAGCGGGGGGGAGCAGTTCTTC. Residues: CASSLGGTSGGEQFF.

DNA of the CDR3: TGCAGTGGCTCGGGGGGGGGGACTTTAAGAGGTGAGCAGTTCTTC. Translating it yields CSGSGGGTLRGEQFF. The V and J genes are TRBV20-1 and TRBJ2-1; 8 bases agree with TRBD2. This CDR3 is 15 amino acids long. CDR1 is DFQATT and CDR2 is SNEGSKA in the germline V gene (reference sequence). V gave up 7 bases and J gave up 9 bases; unmatched junction bases: 17.